The following is a T cell receptor beta chain sequence with its context. TCRdb's table, derived via immunoSEQ multiplex PCR, lists solely in-frame clones and lacks some. The top ten clones hold less than 20% of a sample with nearly 95,000 clones, 70% to 80% of them seen once. These data come from a study of blood T cell repertoires in COVID-19. Overall study context: The cDNA or gDNA used as material had been derived from T cells, B-cell-depleted T cells, or PBMCs.

The CDR3 runs 14 residues. Germline values: CDR1 PRHDT, CDR2 FYEKMQ (reference sequence). V lost 6 bases and J lost 0, with 10 bases in between. This sequence was found in a human donor in a cohort sampled during active COVID-19. This rearrangement joins TRBV13 to TRBJ2-3; D not certain. The specimen was peripheral blood. CDR3 DNA sequence: TGTGCCAGCAGTAACTCCGTAAGCACAGATACGCAGTATTTT. Translated, it gives CASSNSVSTDTQYF.